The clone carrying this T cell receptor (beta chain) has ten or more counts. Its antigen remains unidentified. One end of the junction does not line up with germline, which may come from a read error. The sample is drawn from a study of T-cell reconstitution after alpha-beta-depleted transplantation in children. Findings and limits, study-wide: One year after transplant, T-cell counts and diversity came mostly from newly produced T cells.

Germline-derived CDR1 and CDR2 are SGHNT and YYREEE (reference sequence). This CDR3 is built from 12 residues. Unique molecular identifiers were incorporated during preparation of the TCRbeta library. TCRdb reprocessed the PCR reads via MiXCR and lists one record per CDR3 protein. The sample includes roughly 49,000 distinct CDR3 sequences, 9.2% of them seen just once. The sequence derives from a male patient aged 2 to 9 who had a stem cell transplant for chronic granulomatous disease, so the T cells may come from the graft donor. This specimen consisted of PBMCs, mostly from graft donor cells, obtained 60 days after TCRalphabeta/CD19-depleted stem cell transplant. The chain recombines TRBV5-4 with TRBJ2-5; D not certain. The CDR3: CASSLNHRTQYF. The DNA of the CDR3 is TGTGCCAGTAGCTTAAACCATAGGACCCAGTACTTC.